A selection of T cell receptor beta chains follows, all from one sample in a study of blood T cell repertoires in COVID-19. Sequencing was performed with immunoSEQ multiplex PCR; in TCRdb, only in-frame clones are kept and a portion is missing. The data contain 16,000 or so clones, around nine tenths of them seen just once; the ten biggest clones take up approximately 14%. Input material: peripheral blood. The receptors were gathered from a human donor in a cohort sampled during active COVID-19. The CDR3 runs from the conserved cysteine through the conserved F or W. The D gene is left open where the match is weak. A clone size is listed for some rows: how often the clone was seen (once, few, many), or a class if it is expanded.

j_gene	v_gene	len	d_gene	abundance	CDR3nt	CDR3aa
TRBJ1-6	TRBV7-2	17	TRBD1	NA	TGTGCCAGCAGCTTAGGACAGGGCTCAACACGGAATTCACCCCTCCACTTT	CASSLGQGSTRNSPLHF
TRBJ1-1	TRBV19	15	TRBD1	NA	TGTGCCAGTAGTACCTCGCAGGGGGCTGGTACTGAAGCTTTCTTT	CASSTSQGAGTEAFF
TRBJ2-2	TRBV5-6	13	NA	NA	TGTGCCAGCAGCTTCTTGGAGGGCGGGGAGCTGTTTTTT	CASSFLEGGELFF
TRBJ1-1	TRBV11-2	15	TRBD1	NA	TGTGCCAGCAGGTCCCACAGGGGGCTTAACACTGAAGCTTTCTTT	CASRSHRGLNTEAFF
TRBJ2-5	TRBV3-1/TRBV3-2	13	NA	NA	TGTGCCAGCAGCCAAGTTGTAAGCGAGACCCAGTACTTC	CASSQVVSETQYF
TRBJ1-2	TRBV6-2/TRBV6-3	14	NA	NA	TGTGCCAGCAGTTACTCGAGTTCCGGGTCGGGCTACACCTTC	CASSYSSSGSGYTF
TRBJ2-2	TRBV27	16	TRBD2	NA	TGTGCCAGCAGTTTACTTAGCGGGCAAAGGACCGGGGAGCTGTTTTTT	CASSLLSGQRTGELFF
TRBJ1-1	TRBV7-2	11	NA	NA	TGTGCCAGCAGCTCCTACACTGAAGCTTTCTTT	CASSSYTEAFF
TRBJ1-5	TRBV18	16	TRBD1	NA	TGTGCCAGCTCACCTCTGGGACAGGGCAGCAATCAGCCCCAGCATTTT	CASSPLGQGSNQPQHF
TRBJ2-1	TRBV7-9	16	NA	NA	TGTGCCAGCAGCTTAGCCGCCAGAGGGGGGGAGGATGAGCAGTTCTTC	CASSLAARGGEDEQFF
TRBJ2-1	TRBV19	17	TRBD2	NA	TGTGCCAGTAGTATAGATTGGCGGGGACTAGCGGGCGACGAGCAGTTCTTC	CASSIDWRGLAGDEQFF
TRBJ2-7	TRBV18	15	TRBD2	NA	TGTGCCAGCTCCATCGCAGCGGGGGGGGAGAGCGAGCAGTACTTC	CASSIAAGGESEQYF
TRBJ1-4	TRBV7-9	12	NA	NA	TGTGCCGGAGGGGGGGACCGTGAAAAACTGTTTTTT	CAGGGDREKLFF
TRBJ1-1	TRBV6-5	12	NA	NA	TGTGCCAGCAGCCCCCGTGACACTGAAGCTTTCTTT	CASSPRDTEAFF
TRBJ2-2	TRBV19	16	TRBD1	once	TGTGCCAGTAGTATTTGGGGGACAGGGACTACCGGGGAGCTGTTTTTT	CASSIWGTGTTGELFF
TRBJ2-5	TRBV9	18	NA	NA	TGTGCCAGCAGCCGCTCCGGGGGGCGCGGACTAGTAGGAGAGACCCAGTACTTC	CASSRSGGRGLVGETQYF
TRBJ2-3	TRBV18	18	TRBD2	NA	TGTGCCAGCTCACCACCGTGGCTAGCGGCCTCTAGCACAGATACGCAGTATTTT	CASSPPWLAASSTDTQYF
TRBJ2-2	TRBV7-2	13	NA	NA	TGTGCCAGCAGCTTAAAGCTCACCGGGGAGCTGTTTTTT	CASSLKLTGELFF
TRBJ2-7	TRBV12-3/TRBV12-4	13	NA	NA	TGTGCCAGCAGATCGGACTGGTTAGACGAGCAGTACTTC	CASRSDWLDEQYF
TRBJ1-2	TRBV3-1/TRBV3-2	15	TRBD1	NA	TGTGCCAGCAGCCAAGGAAAGACAGGGGGCTATGGCTACACCTTC	CASSQGKTGGYGYTF
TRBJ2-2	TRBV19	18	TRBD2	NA	TGTGCCAGTAGTACCCACCTCGGAGCGGGGGGGAACACCGGGGAGCTGTTTTTT	CASSTHLGAGGNTGELFF
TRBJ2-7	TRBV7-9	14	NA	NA	TGTGCCAGCAGCTCCCAAGGGACACCTAGGGAGCAGTACTTC	CASSSQGTPREQYF
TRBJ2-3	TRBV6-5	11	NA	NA	TGTGCCAGCAGTTCCCGAGATACGCAGTATTTT	CASSSRDTQYF
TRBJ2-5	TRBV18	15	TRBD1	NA	TGTGCCAGCTCAGGCCCGCGACAGGGGCAAGAGACCCAGTACTTC	CASSGPRQGQETQYF
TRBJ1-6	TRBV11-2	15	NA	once	TGTGCCAGCAGCCTTCGCAGGGCTGCTAATTCACCCCTCCACTTT	CASSLRRAANSPLHF
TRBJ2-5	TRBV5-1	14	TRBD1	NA	TGCGCCAGCAGCACCGACACAGGGGTCGAGACCCAGTACTTC	CASSTDTGVETQYF
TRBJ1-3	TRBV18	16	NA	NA	TGTGCCAGCTCACCAAAGCGTGATCCCTCTGGAAACACCATATATTTT	CASSPKRDPSGNTIYF
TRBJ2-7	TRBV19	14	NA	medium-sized	TGTGCCAGTAGTATGGCCCTTGGTACCTACGAGCAGTACTTC	CASSMALGTYEQYF
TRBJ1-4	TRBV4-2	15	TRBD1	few	TGTGCCAGCAGCCCACGGACAGGGCTTAATGAAAAACTGTTTTTT	CASSPRTGLNEKLFF
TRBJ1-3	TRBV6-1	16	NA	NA	TGTGCCAGCAGTGATCCCCACACTGACATAAGAAACACCATATATTTT	CASSDPHTDIRNTIYF
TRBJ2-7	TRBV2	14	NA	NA	TGTGCCAGCAGTGAAGCGGGGGGCTCCTACGAGCAGTACTTC	CASSEAGGSYEQYF
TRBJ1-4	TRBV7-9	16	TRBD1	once	TGTGCCAGCAGCTTAGGGAGACAGGGGGCAGGCGAAAAACTGTTTTTT	CASSLGRQGAGEKLFF
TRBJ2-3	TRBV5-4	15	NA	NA	TGTGCCAGCAGCTGGAGGGCAGGGACCGCTGATACGCAGTATTTT	CASSWRAGTADTQYF
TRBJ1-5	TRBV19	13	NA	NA	TGTGCCAGTAGTCCCCAGGCCAATCAGCCCCAGCATTTT	CASSPQANQPQHF
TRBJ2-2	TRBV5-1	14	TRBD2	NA	TGCGCCAGCAGCGATAGCGGGGACACCGGGGAGCTGTTTTTT	CASSDSGDTGELFF
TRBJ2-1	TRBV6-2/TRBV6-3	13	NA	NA	TGTGCCAGCAGCCGCGGACAGTACAATGAGCAGTTCTTC	CASSRGQYNEQFF
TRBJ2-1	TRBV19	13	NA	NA	TGTGCCAGTAGGGACAGACCCTACAATGAGCAGTTCTTC	CASRDRPYNEQFF
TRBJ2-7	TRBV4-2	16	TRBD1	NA	TGTGCCAGCAGCCAAGAGGCGACAGGGCTTATCTACGAGCAGTACTTC	CASSQEATGLIYEQYF
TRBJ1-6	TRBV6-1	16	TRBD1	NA	TGTGCCAGCAGTGATATTTCGACAGGGGAAGATTCACCCCTCCACTTT	CASSDISTGEDSPLHF
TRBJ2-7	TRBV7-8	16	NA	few	TGTGCCAGCAGCTTACCCCGGCAGGGGCGCACCTACGAGCAGTACTTC	CASSLPRQGRTYEQYF
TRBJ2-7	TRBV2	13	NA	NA	TGTGCCAGCAGAAGGACAGCGGCCTACGAGCAGTACTTC	CASRRTAAYEQYF
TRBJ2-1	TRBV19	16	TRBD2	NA	TGTGCCAGTAGGGCGACTAGCGGGGGGGCACAGGGTGAGCAGTTCTTC	CASRATSGGAQGEQFF